Below, 2 T cell receptor beta chains from the same sample are listed, as sequenced in a study of metastatic and nonmetastatic thyroid tumors. TCRdb re-analyzed the PCR reads through MiXCR. The data hold about 20,000 clones, with 9.5% to 15% observed a single time. Among the patients, none had received any treatment before thyroid surgery. Input material: blood. Every receptor here comes from a male donor with papillary thyroid cancer or a benign thyroid nodule (not recorded which). Some clones in this sample may be carry-over from other donors' samples.

This clone appeared a few times. Here the CDR3 reads CASSSGTGSNYGYTF. For the CDR3, the DNA is TGTGCCAGCAGCTCTGGGACGGGCTCCAACTATGGCTACACCTTC. The V gene is TRBV6-1, the J gene TRBJ1-2; a weak D match, TRBD1 (5 bases). The length of the CDR3 is 15 residues. The V end lost 6 bases, the J end lost 2 bases, and 16 bases lay between the germline ends. Germline CDR1 is MNHNS and CDR2 is SASEGT.

By share, this clone ranks as medium-sized. This rearrangement joins TRBV28 to TRBJ2-7, with a weak D call TRBD2 (6 bases). In germline, CDR1 is MDHEN, CDR2 SYDVKM. CDR3 length: 14 amino acids. V lost 3 bases and J 0 bases, leaving 9 bases between the germline ends. CDR3 sequence (DNA): TGTGCCAGCAGTTTTAGCGGTAGCTCCTACGAGCAGTACTTC. Residues: CASSFSGSSYEQYF.